This record looks at one T cell receptor beta chain sequence and its context. As yet, its antigen is unknown. These data originate in a study of shared clonotypes between healthy human individuals. The data were produced by immunoSEQ multiplex PCR, yet TCRdb's version contains in-frame clones alone and is incomplete. This sample carries around 510,000 clones, about 96% of them seen once, and the ten largest clones take around 0.066%. Notes on the study in general: Among non-shared clonotypes, generation probabilities were lower than among those shared by all four donors.

The CDR3 loop spans 14 amino acids. The germline gives CDR1 SGHTS, CDR2 YDEGEE. Trimming removed 4 bases from V and 5 bases from J; junction bases left unmatched: 5. V and J are TRBV5-8 and TRBJ2-1; TRBD2 matches at 8 bases. The sequenced sample consisted of naive CD4+ T cells sorted from blood. Subset here: CD45RA+ positively selected. This sequence was found in a woman between 25 and 40 years old in good health. The CDR3 sequence: CASSLRLANNEQFF. The DNA of the CDR3 is TGTGCCAGCAGCCTAAGACTAGCGAACAATGAGCAGTTCTTC.